This T cell receptor beta chain was observed in a study of neurological immune-mediated disorders. General study findings and limits: Private repertoires in all groups were suggested by the absence of shared CDR3 amino acid sequences among expanded clones across subjects. The greatest degree of TCR clonal expansion was observed in HTLV-1-associated myelopathy, with the lowest in multiple sclerosis, below that of healthy controls.

V was clipped by 6 bases and J by 7 bases; unmatched bases: 8. CDR1 and CDR2 (germline): DFQATT, SNEGSKA (reference sequence). The CDR3 has 13 amino acids. 5'RACE with 10-nucleotide random UMIs generated the cDNA. Over 170 million TCR-beta sequences from 15-18 subjects came from every sequencing run. TCRdb reanalysed the 5' RACE reads using MiXCR and keeps one entry per CDR3 protein. The sample has about 55,000 distinct CDR3 sequences; roughly 4% are singletons. In this sample, this clonotype turned up many times. What it binds is unknown. Sequencing was done on a sample of PBMCs. The chain carries TRBV20-1 and TRBJ1-5; 8 bases match TRBD1. The receptor was isolated from a man between 25 and 39 years old with multiple sclerosis. The CDR3 region has the DNA TGCAGTGCCCTTACAGGGGGAGAACAGCCCCAGCATTTT. Translated, it gives CSALTGGEQPQHF.